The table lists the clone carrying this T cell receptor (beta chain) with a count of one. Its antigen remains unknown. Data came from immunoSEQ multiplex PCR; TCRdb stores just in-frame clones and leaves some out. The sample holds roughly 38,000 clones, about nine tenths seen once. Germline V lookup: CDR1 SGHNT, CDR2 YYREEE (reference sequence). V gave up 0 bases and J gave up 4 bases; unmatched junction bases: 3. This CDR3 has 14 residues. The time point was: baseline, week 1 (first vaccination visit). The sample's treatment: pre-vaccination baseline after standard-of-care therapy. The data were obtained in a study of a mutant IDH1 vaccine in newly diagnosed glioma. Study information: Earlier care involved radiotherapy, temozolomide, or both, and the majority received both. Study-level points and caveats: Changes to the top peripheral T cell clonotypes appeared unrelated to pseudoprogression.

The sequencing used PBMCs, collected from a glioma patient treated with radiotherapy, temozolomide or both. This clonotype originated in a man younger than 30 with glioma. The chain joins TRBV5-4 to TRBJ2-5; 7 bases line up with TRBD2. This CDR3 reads CASSLAGGRETQYF. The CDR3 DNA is TGTGCCAGCAGCTTGGCGGGAGGTAGAGAGACCCAGTACTTC.